Below, 18 T cell receptor beta chains from the same sample are listed, as sequenced in a study of PD-1 blockade in classical Hodgkin lymphoma. Every single patient, without exception, relapsed after autologous stem cell transplantation, and brentuximab vedotin exposure varied. Libraries were prepared by immunoSEQ multiplex PCR; TCRdb keeps only in-frame clonotypes and omits some of them. This table has 150,000 or so clones, approximately 72% appearing once. The sample in question was peripheral blood mononuclear cells (PBMCs), obtained before the second cycle of nivolumab. The receptors come from a human donor with classical Hodgkin lymphoma.

The rearrangement joins TRBV4-2 to TRBJ2-1; 13 bases agree with TRBD2. Looked up from germline, CDR1 is LGHNA and CDR2 is YNFKEQ. The CDR3 has 17 residues. V trimming: 5 bases; J trimming: 5 bases; junction bases outside the gene matches: 9. DNA of the CDR3: TGTGCCAGCAGCTATTCAACTAGCGGGGGGGGGAACAATGAGCAGTTCTTC. As protein: CASSYSTSGGGNNEQFF.

The V gene is TRBV5-1, the J gene TRBJ2-5, with D perhaps being TRBD1 or TRBD2 (5 bases each). The J call is in doubt because the DNA end fits TRBJ2-7 better. Germline V CDR1 and CDR2: SGHRS, YFSETQ. There are 13 residues in the CDR3. CDR3 nucleotide sequence: TGCGCCAGCAGCTTGGCAGGGAGTTACGAGCAGTACTTC. This sequence encodes CASSLAGSYEQYF.

In its sample, this clone was seen once. This chain uses TRBV19 with TRBJ2-5, with 13 bases lining up with TRBD2. This CDR3 contains 16 residues. The V gene's germline CDR1 is LNHDA and CDR2 SQIVND (reference sequence). V lost 5 bases to trimming and J lost 4 bases; unmatched junction nucleotides: 7. The CDR3 nucleotides read TGTGCCAGTAGTCCCCCCTGGACTAGCGGGGGAGAGACCCAGTACTTC. It is translated as CASSPPWTSGGETQYF.

This clone was counted at least ten times. The V gene is TRBV4-2, the J gene TRBJ1-1; 9 bases fit TRBD1. This CDR3 spans 15 amino acids. The V gene's germline CDR1 is LGHNA and CDR2 YNFKEQ. Trimming cost V 4 bases and J 6 bases; bases outside gene matches: 9. In DNA, the CDR3 is TGTGCCAGCAGCCGAAGGGGACAGGGCGGAGCTGAAGCTTTCTTT. Amino acids: CASSRRGQGGAEAFF.

CDR3 sequence reads: CASSFGPAGSYNEQFF. For the CDR3, the DNA is TGTGCCAGCAGCTTTGGTCCGGCAGGTAGCTACAATGAGCAGTTCTTC. The chain has TRBV5-7 and TRBJ2-1; D remains unclear. TRBV5-7 is given ORF status, its function remaining uncertain. This CDR3 comprises 16 residues. V was clipped by 2 bases and J by 3 bases, with 15 bases between them.

This sequence joins TRBV7-9 and TRBJ2-2; 8 bases line up with TRBD2. Germline V gene sequence: CDR1 SEHNR, CDR2 FQNEAQ (reference sequence). The V segment lost 4 bases and the J segment 3 bases; nucleotides outside the gene matches: 10. The CDR3 has 17 amino acids. CDR3 nucleotide sequence: TGTGCCAGCAGCTCAAGCCCGACTAGCGTCTACACCGGGGAGCTGTTTTTT. Amino acid sequence: CASSSSPTSVYTGELFF.

The chain recombines TRBV18 with TRBJ1-2, with unresolved D. Germline V gene data show CDR1 as KGHSH and CDR2 as LQKENI. Trimming cost V 1 base and J 0 bases, with 12 bases left between them. The CDR3 contains 16 residues. CDR3 bases: TGTGCCAGCTCACCACGCAGACCGGACTCTAACTATGGCTACACCTTC. Translating gives CASSPRRPDSNYGYTF.

This clone has a single count. V is TRBV7-3 and J is TRBJ1-1; D might be TRBD1 (6 bases). V was trimmed by 6 bases and J by 4 bases, leaving 12 bases between them. The CDR3 has 13 residues. The germline gives CDR1 SGHTA, CDR2 FQGTGA. Here the CDR3 DNA reads TGTGCCAGCAGGCCACAGGGAAGCACTGAAGCTTTCTTT. Protein: CASRPQGSTEAFF.

The V gene is TRBV6-5, the J gene TRBJ1-2, with 7 bases identical to TRBD1. The CDR3 extends over 14 amino acids. V was pared by 2 bases and J by 4 bases, with 4 bases of the junction left unmatched. CDR1 is MNHEY, CDR2 SVGAGI, per germline. CDR3 DNA sequence: TGTGCCAGCAGTTACGGGGCAGGGGGCTATGGCTACACCTTC. Encoded protein: CASSYGAGGYGYTF.

The rearrangement joins TRBV6-5 to TRBJ1-2; possibly TRBD1 for D (6 bases). This CDR3 has 13 amino acids. The germline V and J ends were trimmed by 7 bases and 5 bases, with 14 bases remaining between them. Germline V lookup: CDR1 MNHEY, CDR2 SVGAGI. CDR3 in amino acids: CASTPRGGYGYTF. In nucleotides, the CDR3 is TGTGCCAGCACCCCCAGGGGAGGTTATGGCTACACCTTC.

This clone was seen only a few times. The V and J genes are TRBV7-2 and TRBJ1-2, with a possible D match to TRBD1 (5 bases). Germline values: CDR1 SGHTA, CDR2 FQGNSA. The CDR3 has 14 residues. V dropped 3 bases and J dropped 1 base, with 9 bases sitting between them. In DNA form, the CDR3 reads TGTGCCAGCAGCTTGGTCAGGGTTAACTATGGCTACACCTTC. Its protein is CASSLVRVNYGYTF.

This clone was observed once. The chain carries TRBV27 and TRBJ2-7; 13 nucleotides align to TRBD2. V trimming: 5 bases; J trimming: 4 bases; junction bases outside the gene matches: 2. Germline lookup yields CDR1 MNHEY and CDR2 SMNVEV (reference sequence). This CDR3 spans 14 amino acids. CDR3 sequence (DNA): TGTGCCAGCAGTAGACTAGCGGGAGGTTACGAGCAGTACTTC. Translating it yields CASSRLAGGYEQYF.

This clone was seen only once. The rearrangement joins TRBV19 to TRBJ1-5, with D perhaps TRBD1 (6 bases). Trimming took 5 bases from V and 0 from J, leaving 17 bases between them. Germline CDR1 reads LNHDA; CDR2 reads SQIVND (reference sequence). The CDR3 loop spans 17 amino acids. CDR3 residues: CASSLRQAGYSNQPQHF. The CDR3 DNA sequence: TGTGCCAGTAGTCTAAGACAGGCGGGGTATAGCAATCAGCCCCAGCATTTT.

The chain employs TRBV2 and TRBJ1-5, with D possibly being TRBD1 (5 bases). CDR3 length: 16 residues. Germline loops: CDR1 SNHLY, CDR2 FYNNEI. Trimming stripped 6 bases from V and 4 bases from J, with 19 bases between. The CDR3 loop reads CASSADMGNLNQPQHF. Written as DNA, the CDR3 is TGTGCCAGCAGCGCGGACATGGGAAACCTTAATCAGCCCCAGCATTTT.

This chain joins TRBV4-3 and TRBJ2-7; 8 bases are shared with TRBD2. Germline trimming cut 4 bases from V and 3 bases from J; bases unmatched to any gene: 5. Germline CDR1 reads LGHNA; CDR2 reads YSLEER. The CDR3 covers 14 residues. DNA for the CDR3: TGCGCCAGCAGCCCGGGACTAGAAATCTACGAGCAGTACTTC. Translated: CASSPGLEIYEQYF.

V is TRBV28 and J is TRBJ2-5; D unresolved. Trimming took 5 bases from V and 3 from J, leaving 13 bases between them. CDR3 size: 14 residues. Germline V lookup: CDR1 MDHEN, CDR2 SYDVKM. CDR3 sequence (DNA): TGTGCCAGCAGTGATTATAGTTCCAAAGAGACCCAGTACTTC. It encodes CASSDYSSKETQYF.

This clone was seen only once. The CDR3 loop reads CASGADTQYF. Written as DNA, the CDR3 is TGTGCCTCGGGAGCAGATACGCAGTATTTT. The V call is TRBV10-3, the J call TRBJ2-3, with D possibly matching TRBD2 (6 bases). Germline assignment: CDR1 ENHRY and CDR2 SYGVKD. Trimming took 11 bases from V and 4 from J, leaving 7 bases between them. This CDR3 has 10 amino acids.

The sample holds one count of this clone. The chain links TRBV19 to TRBJ1-2; possibly TRBD1 for D (6 bases). The CDR3 covers 15 residues. Germline CDR1 is LNHDA and CDR2 is SQIVND (reference sequence). V lost 4 bases and J 8 bases, leaving 20 bases between the germline ends. Written as DNA, the CDR3 is TGTGCCAGTAGTACCCCCGCGAGAGGGGGTTGGGGCTACACCTTC. Its translation: CASSTPARGGWGYTF.